The T cell receptor beta chain under discussion was sequenced for a study of shared clonotypes between healthy human individuals. Genomic DNA (from each subset) was split evenly across several immunoSEQ plates. Profiled with immunoSEQ multiplex PCR; TCRdb holds only in-frame clones, not every one. Of roughly 2.4 million clones listed, almost 96% are singletons. This clone was picked up one time. CDR1 is MGHDK and CDR2 is SYGVNS in the germline V gene. The CDR3 loop spans 14 amino acids. V dropped 5 bases and J dropped 4; count of bases not matched to a gene: 4. Sample: naive CD4+ T cells sorted from blood. The subset here: CD45RA+ positively selected. The origin of this receptor is a man aged 18 to 35 in good health. The rearrangement joins TRBV25-1 to TRBJ2-5, with 10 bases fitting TRBD2. This chain's CDR3 is CASSLGLAPETQYF. The CDR3 region has the DNA TGTGCCAGCAGTTTGGGACTAGCGCCAGAGACCCAGTACTTC.